This T cell receptor (beta chain) was captured in a study of blood T cell repertoires in COVID-19. Germline lookup yields CDR1 SGHRS and CDR2 YFSETQ. Trimming shortened V by 0 bases and J by 2 bases, and 9 bases separated the two germline ends. The CDR3 spans 15 residues. TCRdb keeps only in-frame clones here, not all; method: immunoSEQ multiplex PCR. The data contain about 320,000 clones, less than 85% of them seen just once; the ten biggest clones take up approximately 1.9%. Participants' own reports of clinical history determined their cohort assignment. Sequenced sample: PBMCs or T cells enriched from blood (not recorded which). The TCR comes from a woman aged 25 to 39 who had been exposed to COVID-19. The rearrangement joins TRBV5-1 to TRBJ1-5; D may be TRBD1 (5 bases). CDR3 sequence (DNA): TGCGCCAGCAGCTTGGCAGGAGGGGGCAATCAGCCCCAGCATTTT. The encoded protein is CASSLAGGGNQPQHF.